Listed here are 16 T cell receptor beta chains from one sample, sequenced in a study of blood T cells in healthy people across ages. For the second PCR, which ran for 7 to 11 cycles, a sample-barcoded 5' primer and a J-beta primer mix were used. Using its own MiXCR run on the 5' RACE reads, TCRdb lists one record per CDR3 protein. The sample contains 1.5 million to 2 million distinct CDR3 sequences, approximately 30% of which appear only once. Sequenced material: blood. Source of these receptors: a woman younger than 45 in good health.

This CDR3 reads CASSSDRGEGETQYF. The CDR3 DNA reads as TGTGCCAGCAGCTCGGACCGGGGGGAGGGAGAGACCCAGTACTTC. This rearrangement joins TRBV7-9 to TRBJ2-5; the match to TRBD2 covers 7 bases. The CDR3 runs to 15 residues. With V trimmed by 4 bases and J by 4 bases, 9 bases remained unmatched. Germline V gives CDR1 SEHNR, CDR2 FQNEAQ (reference sequence). Complete variable domain (other parts from reference TRBV7-9 and TRBJ2-5): DTGVSQNPRHKITKRGQNVTFRCDPISEHNRLYWYRQTLGQGPEFLTYFQNEAQLEKSRLLSDRFSAERPKGSFSTLEIQRTEQGDSAMYLCASSSDRGEGETQYFGPGTRLLVL.

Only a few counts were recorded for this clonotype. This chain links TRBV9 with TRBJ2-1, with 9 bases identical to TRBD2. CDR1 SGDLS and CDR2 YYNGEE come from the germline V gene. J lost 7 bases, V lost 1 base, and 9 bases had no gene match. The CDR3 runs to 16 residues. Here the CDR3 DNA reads TGTGCCAGCAGCGTATTGGGGACTAGCTTTCCTAATGAGCAGTTCTTC. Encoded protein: CASSVLGTSFPNEQFF.

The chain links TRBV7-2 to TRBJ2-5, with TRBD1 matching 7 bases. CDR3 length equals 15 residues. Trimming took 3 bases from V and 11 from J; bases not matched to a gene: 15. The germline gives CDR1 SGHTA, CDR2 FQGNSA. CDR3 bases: TGTGCCAGCAGCTTCCGGACAGGAGAATACAATGAGCAGTACTTC. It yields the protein CASSFRTGEYNEQYF. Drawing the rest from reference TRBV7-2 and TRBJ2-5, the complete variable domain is GAGVSQSPSNKVTEKGKDVELRCDPISGHTALYWYRQSLGQGLEFLIYFQGNSAPDKSGLPSDRFSAERTGGSVSTLTIQRTQQEDSAVYLCASSFRTGEYNEQYFGPGTRLLVL.

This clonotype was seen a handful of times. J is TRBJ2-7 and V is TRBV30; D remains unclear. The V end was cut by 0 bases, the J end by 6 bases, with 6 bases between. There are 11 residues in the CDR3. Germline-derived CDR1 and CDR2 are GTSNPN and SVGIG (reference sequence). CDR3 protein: CAWSVLSEQYF. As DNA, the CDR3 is TGTGCCTGGAGTGTTCTCTCCGAGCAGTACTTC.

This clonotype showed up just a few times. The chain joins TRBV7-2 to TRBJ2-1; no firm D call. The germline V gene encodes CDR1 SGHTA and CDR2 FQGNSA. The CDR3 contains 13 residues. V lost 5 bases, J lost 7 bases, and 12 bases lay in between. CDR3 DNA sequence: TGTGCCAGCAGCGAGACCTCCACGAATGAGCAGTTCTTC. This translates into CASSETSTNEQFF.

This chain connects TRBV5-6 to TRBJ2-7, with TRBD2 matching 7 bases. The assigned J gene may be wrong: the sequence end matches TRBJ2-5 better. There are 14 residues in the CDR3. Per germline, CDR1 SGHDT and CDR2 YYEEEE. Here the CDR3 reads CASSSAASGETQYF. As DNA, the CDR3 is TGTGCCAGCAGTTCGGCGGCTAGCGGAGAGACCCAGTACTTC.

The CDR3 nucleotides are TGTGCCAGCAAAAGTCCAGCTGGAAACACCATATATTTT. Encoded protein: CASKSPAGNTIYF. The chain uses TRBV6-5 and TRBJ1-3, with D unclear. This CDR3 has 13 amino acids. The germline CDR1 and CDR2 sequences are MNHEY and SVGAGI. V was pared by 7 bases and J by 2 bases, with 9 bases between.

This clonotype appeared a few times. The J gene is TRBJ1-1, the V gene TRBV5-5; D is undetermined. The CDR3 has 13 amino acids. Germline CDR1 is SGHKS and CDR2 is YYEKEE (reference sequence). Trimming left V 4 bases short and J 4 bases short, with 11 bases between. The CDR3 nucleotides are TGTGCCAGCAGCATGGCGGCGGGCACTGAAGCTTTCTTT. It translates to CASSMAAGTEAFF.

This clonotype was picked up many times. The CDR3 spells CASSVGQGQETQYF. Here the CDR3 DNA reads TGTGCCAGCAGCGTTGGACAGGGGCAAGAGACCCAGTACTTC. The chain has TRBV9 and TRBJ2-5, with 9 nucleotides matching TRBD1. The CDR3 contains 14 residues. Looked up from germline, CDR1 is SGDLS and CDR2 is YYNGEE. Unmatched junction bases numbered 1, after V lost 2 bases and J lost 2 bases.

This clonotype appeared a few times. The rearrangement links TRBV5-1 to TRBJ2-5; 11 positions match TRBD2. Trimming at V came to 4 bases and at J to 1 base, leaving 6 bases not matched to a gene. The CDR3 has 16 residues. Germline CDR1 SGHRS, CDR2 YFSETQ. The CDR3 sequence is CASSPLAGAIQETQYF. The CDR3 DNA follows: TGCGCCAGCAGCCCACTAGCGGGAGCCATCCAAGAGACCCAGTACTTC.

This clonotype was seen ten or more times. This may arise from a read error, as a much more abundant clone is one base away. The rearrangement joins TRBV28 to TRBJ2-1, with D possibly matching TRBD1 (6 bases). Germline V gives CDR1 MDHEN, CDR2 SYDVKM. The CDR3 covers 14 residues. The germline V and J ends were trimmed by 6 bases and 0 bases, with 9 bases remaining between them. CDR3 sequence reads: CASRGASSYNEQFF. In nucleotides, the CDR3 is TGTGCCAGCAGGGGGGCGAGCTCCTACAATGAGCAGTTCTTC.

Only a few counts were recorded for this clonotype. CDR3 in amino acids: CASSLIWGAGTEQFF. CDR3 DNA: TGTGCCAGCAGCCTAATTTGGGGGGCGGGCACTGAGCAGTTCTTC. The genes are TRBV27 and TRBJ2-1, with D perhaps TRBD1 or TRBD2 (6 bases each). This CDR3 has 15 residues. CDR1 is MNHEY, CDR2 SMNVEV, per germline (reference sequence). V dropped 6 bases and J dropped 9 bases, with 21 bases sitting between them.

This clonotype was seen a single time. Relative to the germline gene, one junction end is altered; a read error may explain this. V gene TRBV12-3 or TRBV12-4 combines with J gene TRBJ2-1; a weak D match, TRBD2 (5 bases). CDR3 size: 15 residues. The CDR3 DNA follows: TGTGCCAGCACCCCGACTACCCAGTACAACAATGGGCAGTTCTTC. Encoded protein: CASTPTTQYNNGQFF.

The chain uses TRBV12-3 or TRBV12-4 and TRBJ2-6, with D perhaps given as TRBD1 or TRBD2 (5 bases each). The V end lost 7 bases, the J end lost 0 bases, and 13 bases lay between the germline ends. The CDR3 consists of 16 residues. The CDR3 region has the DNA TGTGCCAGCACCACGGGACGGTTCTCTGGGGCCAACGTCCTGACTTTC. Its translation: CASTTGRFSGANVLTF.

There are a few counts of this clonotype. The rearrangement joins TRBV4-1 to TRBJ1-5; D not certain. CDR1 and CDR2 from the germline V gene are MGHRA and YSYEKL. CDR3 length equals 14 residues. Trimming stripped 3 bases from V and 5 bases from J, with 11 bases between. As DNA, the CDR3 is TGCGCCAGCAGCCAGCCTATTCGGCATCAGCCCCAGCATTTT. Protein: CASSQPIRHQPQHF.

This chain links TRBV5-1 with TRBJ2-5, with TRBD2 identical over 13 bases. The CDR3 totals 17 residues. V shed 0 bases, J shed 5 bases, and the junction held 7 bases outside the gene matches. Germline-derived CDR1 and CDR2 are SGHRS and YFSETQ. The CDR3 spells CASSLELAGGPQETQYF. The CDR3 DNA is TGCGCCAGCAGCTTGGAACTAGCGGGAGGGCCTCAGGAGACCCAGTACTTC.